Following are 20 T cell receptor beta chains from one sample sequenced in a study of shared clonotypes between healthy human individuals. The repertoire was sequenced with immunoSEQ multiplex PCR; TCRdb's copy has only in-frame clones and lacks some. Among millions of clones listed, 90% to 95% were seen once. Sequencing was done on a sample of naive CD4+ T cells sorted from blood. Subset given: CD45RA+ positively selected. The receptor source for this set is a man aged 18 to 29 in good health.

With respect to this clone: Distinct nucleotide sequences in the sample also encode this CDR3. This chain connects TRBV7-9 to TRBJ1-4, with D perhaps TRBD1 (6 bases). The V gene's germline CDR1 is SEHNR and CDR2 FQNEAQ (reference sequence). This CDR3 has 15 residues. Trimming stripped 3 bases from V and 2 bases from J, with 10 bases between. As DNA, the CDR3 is TGTGCCAGCAGCTTTGGGGGGGCCACTAATGAAAAACTGTTTTTT. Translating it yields CASSFGGATNEKLFF.

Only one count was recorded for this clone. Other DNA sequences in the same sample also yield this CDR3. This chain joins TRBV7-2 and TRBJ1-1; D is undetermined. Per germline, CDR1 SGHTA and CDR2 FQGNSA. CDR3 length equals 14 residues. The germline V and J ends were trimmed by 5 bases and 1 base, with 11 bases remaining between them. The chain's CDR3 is CASSLRTGNTEAFF. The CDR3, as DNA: TGTGCCAGCAGCCTTCGGACGGGGAACACTGAAGCTTTCTTT.

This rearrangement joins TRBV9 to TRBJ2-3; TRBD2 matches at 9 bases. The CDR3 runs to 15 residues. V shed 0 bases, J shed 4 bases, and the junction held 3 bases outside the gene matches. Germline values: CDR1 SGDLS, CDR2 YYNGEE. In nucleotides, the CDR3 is TGTGCCAGCAGCGTAGGGACTAGCGAGGCAGATACGCAGTATTTT. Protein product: CASSVGTSEADTQYF.

CDR3 residues: CAIRADSYSGELFF. Here the CDR3 DNA reads TGTGCCATCAGAGCGGACAGTTACAGCGGGGAGCTGTTTTTT. The chain has TRBV10-3 and TRBJ2-2; tentatively, D is TRBD1 (6 bases). V dropped 6 bases and J dropped 7 bases, with 15 bases sitting between them. Looked up from germline, CDR1 is ENHRY and CDR2 is SYGVKD. This CDR3 contains 14 residues.

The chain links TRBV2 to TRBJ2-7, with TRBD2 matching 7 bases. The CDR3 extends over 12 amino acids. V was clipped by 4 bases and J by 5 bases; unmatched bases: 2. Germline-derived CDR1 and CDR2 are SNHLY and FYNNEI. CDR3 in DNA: TGTGCCAGCAGTGTCGGGGGGAACGAGCAGTACTTC. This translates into CASSVGGNEQYF.

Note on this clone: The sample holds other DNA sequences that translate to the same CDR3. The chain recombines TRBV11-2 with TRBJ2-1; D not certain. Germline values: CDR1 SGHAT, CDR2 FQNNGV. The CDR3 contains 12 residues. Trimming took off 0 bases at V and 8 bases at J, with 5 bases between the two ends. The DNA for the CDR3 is TGTGCCAGCAGCTTAGATCGAGATGAGCAGTTCTTC. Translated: CASSLDRDEQFF.

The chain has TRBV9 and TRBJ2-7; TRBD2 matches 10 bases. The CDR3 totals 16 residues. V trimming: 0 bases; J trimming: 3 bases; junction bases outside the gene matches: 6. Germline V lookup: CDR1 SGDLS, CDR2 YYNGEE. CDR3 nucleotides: TGTGCCAGCAGCGTAGCGGCGGCTAGCGGGAGCTACGAGCAGTACTTC. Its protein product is CASSVAAASGSYEQYF.

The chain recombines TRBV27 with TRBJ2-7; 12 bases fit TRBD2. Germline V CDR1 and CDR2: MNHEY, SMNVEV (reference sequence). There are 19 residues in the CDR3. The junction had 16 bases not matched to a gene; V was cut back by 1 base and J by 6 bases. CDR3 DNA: TGTGCCAGCAGTTTATTCGGGACCCGACTAGCGGGGGCCCCTAGCGAGCAGTACTTC. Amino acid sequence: CASSLFGTRLAGAPSEQYF.

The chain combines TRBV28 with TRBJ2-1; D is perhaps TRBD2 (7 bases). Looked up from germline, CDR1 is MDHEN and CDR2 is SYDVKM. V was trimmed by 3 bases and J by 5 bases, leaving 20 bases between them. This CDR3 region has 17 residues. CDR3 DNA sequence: TGTGCCAGCAGTTTGTCGTTCGTACGGGGGGCCGACAATGAGCAGTTCTTC. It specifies CASSLSFVRGADNEQFF.

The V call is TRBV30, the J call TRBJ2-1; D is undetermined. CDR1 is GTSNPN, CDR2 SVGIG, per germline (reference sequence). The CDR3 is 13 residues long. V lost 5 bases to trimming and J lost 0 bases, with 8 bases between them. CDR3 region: CAWASSSYNEQFF. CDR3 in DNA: TGTGCCTGGGCTTCGAGCTCCTACAATGAGCAGTTCTTC.

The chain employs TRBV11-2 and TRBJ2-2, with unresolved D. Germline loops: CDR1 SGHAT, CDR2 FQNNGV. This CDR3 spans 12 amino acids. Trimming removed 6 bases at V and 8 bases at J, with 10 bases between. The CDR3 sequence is CASRPGNGELFF. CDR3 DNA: TGTGCCAGCAGACCCGGTAATGGGGAGCTGTTTTTT.

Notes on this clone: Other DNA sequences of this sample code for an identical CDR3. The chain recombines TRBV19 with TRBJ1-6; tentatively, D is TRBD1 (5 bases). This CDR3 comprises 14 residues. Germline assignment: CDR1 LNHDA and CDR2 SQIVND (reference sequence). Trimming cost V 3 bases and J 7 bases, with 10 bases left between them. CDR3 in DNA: TGTGCCAGTAGTATTAAGACAGAAAATTCACCCCTCCACTTT. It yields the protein CASSIKTENSPLHF.

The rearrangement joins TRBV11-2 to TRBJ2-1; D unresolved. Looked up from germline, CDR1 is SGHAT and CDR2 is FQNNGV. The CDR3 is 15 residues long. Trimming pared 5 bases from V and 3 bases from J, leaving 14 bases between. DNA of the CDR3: TGTGCCAGCAGCCCAGACGGGCTAAACTACAATGAGCAGTTCTTC. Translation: CASSPDGLNYNEQFF. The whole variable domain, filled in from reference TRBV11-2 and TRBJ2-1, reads EAGVAQSPRYKIIEKRQSVAFWCNPISGHATLYWYQQILGQGPKLLIQFQNNGVVDDSQLPKDRFSAERLKGVDSTLKIQPAKLEDSAVYLCASSPDGLNYNEQFFGPGTRLTVL.

In nucleotides, the CDR3 is TGTGCCAGCAGCTCCCTGGGGGGCTACGAGCAGTACTTC. Its translation is CASSSLGGYEQYF. V and J are TRBV11-2 and TRBJ2-7; maybe TRBD2 (6 bases). Germline CDR1 reads SGHAT; CDR2 reads FQNNGV. V gave up 4 bases and J gave up 3 bases, with 10 bases separating them. The CDR3 is 13 amino acids.

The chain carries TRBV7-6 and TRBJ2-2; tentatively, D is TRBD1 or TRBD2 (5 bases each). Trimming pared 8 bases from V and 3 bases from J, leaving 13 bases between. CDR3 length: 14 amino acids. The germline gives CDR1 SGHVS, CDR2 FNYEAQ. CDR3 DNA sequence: TGTGCCAGCCGGGACGGCACTTACACCGGGGAGCTGTTTTTT. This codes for CASRDGTYTGELFF.

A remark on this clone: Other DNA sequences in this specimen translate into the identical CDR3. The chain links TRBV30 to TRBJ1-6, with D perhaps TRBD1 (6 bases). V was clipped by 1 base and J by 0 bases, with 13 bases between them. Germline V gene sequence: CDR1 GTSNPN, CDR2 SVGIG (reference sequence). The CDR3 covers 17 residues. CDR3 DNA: TGTGCCTGGAGTGGACAAGGGGGAAGCTCCTATAATTCACCCCTCCACTTT. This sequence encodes CAWSGQGGSSYNSPLHF.

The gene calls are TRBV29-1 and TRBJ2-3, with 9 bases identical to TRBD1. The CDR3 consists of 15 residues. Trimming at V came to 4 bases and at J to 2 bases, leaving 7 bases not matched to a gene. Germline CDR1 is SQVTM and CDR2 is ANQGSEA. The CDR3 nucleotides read TGCAGCGTTGGCTTAGGGGACAGGGCCACAGATACGCAGTATTTT. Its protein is CSVGLGDRATDTQYF.

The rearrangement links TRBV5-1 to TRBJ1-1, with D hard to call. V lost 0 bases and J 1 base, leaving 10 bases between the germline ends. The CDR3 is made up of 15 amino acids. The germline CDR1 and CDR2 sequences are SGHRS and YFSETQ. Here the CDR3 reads CASSLDTRTNTEAFF. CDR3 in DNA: TGCGCCAGCAGCTTGGATACAAGGACGAACACTGAAGCTTTCTTT.

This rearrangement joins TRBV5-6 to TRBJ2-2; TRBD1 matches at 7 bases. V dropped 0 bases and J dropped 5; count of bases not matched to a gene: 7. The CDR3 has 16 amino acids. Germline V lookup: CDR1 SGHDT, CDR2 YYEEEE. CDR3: CASSLGGGSITGELFF. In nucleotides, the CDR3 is TGTGCCAGCAGCTTGGGAGGGGGCTCTATAACCGGGGAGCTGTTTTTT.

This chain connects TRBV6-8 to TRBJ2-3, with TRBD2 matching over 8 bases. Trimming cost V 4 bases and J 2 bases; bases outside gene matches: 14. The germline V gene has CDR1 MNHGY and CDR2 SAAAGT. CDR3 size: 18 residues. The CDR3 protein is CASSSIKVAGPPTDTQYF. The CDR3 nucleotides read TGTGCCAGCAGTTCAATTAAAGTAGCGGGGCCCCCCACAGATACGCAGTATTTT.